This TCR beta chain was identified in a study of glioma-infiltrating T cells after dendritic cell vaccination. The CDR3 totals 14 residues. V was clipped by 5 bases and J by 4 bases; unmatched bases: 4. Germline lookup yields CDR1 SEHNR and CDR2 FQNEAQ (reference sequence). This clone was picked up a small number of times. Its antigen is currently unknown. Study-wide points: Higher TCR clonality did not directly relate to longer survival. Patients with more pretreatment TILs had longer time to progression and survival.

Time point described: after dendritic cell vaccination, including at tumor progression/relapse. The primer mix had 60 V beta and 13 J beta primers. Sequencing used immunoSEQ multiplex PCR; TCRdb keeps in-frame clones, though not all of them. The data hold 85,000 to 100,000 clones, with 70% to 90% observed a single time. This clonotype originated in a human donor with glioblastoma. The J gene is TRBJ1-3, the V gene TRBV7-9; TRBD1 agrees at 8 bases. The input for sequencing was blood, taken after dendritic cell vaccination. The CDR3 sequence: CASSTGQGGNTIYF. The CDR3 coding sequence is TGTGCCAGCAGCACAGGACAGGGAGGAAACACCATATATTTT. The whole variable domain, remainder taken from reference TRBV7-9 and TRBJ1-3, is DTGVSQNPRHKITKRGQNVTFRCDPISEHNRLYWYRQTLGQGPEFLTYFQNEAQLEKSRLLSDRFSAERPKGSFSTLEIQRTEQGDSAMYLCASSTGQGGNTIYFGEGSWLTVV.